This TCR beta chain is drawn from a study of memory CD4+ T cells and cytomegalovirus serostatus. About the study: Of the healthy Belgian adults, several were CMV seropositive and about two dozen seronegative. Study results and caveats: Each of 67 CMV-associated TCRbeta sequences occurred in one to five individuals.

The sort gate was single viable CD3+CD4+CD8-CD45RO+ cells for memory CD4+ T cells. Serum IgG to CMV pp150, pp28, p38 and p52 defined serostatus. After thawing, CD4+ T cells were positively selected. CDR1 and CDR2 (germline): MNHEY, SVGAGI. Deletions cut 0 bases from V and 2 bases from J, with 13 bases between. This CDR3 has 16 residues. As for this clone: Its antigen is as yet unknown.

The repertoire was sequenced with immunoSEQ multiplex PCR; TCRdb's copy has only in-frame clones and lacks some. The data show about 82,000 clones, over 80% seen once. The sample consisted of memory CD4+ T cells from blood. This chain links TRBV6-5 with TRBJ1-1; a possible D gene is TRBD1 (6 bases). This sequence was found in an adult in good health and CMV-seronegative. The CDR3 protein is CASSYSNRASNTEAFF. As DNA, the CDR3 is TGTGCCAGCAGTTACTCTAACAGGGCGAGTAACACTGAAGCTTTCTTT.